The clone carrying this T cell receptor beta chain was observed at least ten times. Germline trimming cut 4 bases from V and 7 bases from J; bases unmatched to any gene: 13. The germline CDR1 and CDR2 sequences are LGHNA and YSLEER. This CDR3 is 16 amino acids long. This sample is drawn from a study of T-cell reconstitution after alpha-beta-depleted transplantation in children. Preparing the TCRbeta library involved the use of unique molecular identifiers. Each CDR3 protein is one row after TCRdb ran MiXCR on the PCR reads. The profile covers 100,000 or so distinct CDR3 sequences, with 10% to 15% appearing a single time and more than 11% taken by the ten largest.

The sequence derives from a human donor who donated a stem cell graft to a child with inherited bone marrow failure. Specimen: PBMCs from the stem cell graft donor, collected from the stem cell graft. The chain couples TRBV4-3 to TRBJ2-1, with TRBD2 matching 7 bases. The CDR3 nucleotides read TGCGCCAGCAGCCCCTGGAGCGGGGTGGGTGGGAATGAGCAGTTCTTC. Translating gives CASSPWSGVGGNEQFF.